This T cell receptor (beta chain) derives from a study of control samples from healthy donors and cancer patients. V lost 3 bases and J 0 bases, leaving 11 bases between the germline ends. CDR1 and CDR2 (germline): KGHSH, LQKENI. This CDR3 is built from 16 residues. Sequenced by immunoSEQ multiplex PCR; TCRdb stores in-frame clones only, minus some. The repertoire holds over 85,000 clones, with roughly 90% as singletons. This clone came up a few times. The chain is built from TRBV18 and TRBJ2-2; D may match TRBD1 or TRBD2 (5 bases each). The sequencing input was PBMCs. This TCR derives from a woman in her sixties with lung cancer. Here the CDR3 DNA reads TGTGCCAGCTCACCGGCACCGGGACCGAACACCGGGGAGCTGTTTTTT. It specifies CASSPAPGPNTGELFF.